The sequence of this TCR beta chain was determined in a study of cytotoxic CD8 clonotypes in ibrutinib-treated CLL. Study background: Outcomes included approximately 25 partial and 2 complete responses; after median about 68 months, 14 stayed remitted and around 12 progressed.

The method was immunoSEQ multiplex PCR; TCRdb's version includes in-frame clones alone and lacks a portion of them. Altogether a few hundred thousand clones are present, around 66% being singletons, with the ten largest covering about 6.7%. V was cut by 1 base and J by 5 bases, with 17 bases left in between. The germline gives CDR1 KGHSH, CDR2 LQKENI. The CDR3 is made up of 16 amino acids. This clone occurred a few times. The receptor was derived from a human donor with chronic lymphocytic leukemia. The V call is TRBV18, the J call TRBJ1-1; weak D call: TRBD1 (5 bases). This specimen was PBMCs, taken after 36 months of ibrutinib treatment. The CDR3 protein is CASSPRSIWGTTEAFF. CDR3 bases: TGTGCCAGCTCACCACGTTCCATCTGGGGGACGACTGAAGCTTTCTTT.